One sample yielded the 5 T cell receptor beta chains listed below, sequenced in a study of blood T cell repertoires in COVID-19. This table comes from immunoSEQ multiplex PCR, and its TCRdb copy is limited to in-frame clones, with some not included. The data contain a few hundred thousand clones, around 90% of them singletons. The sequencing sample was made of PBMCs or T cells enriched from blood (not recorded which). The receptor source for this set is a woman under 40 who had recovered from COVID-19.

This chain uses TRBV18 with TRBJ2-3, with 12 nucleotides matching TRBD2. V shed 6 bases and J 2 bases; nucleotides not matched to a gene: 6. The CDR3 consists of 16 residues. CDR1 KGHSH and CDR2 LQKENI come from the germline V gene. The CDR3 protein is CASSPGLAGYTDTQYF. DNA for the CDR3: TGTGCCAGCTCTCCCGGACTAGCGGGGTACACAGATACGCAGTATTTT.

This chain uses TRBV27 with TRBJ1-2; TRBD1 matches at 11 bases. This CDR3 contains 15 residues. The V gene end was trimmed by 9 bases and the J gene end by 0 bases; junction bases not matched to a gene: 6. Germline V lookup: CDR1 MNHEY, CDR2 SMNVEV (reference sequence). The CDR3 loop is CASYGTGGPNYGYTF. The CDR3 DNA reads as TGTGCCAGTTACGGGACAGGGGGTCCTAACTATGGCTACACCTTC.

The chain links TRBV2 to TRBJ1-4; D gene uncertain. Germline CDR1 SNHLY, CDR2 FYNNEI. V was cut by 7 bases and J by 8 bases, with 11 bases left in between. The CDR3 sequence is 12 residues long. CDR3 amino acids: CASKKDSEKLFF. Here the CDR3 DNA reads TGTGCCAGCAAGAAGGACTCGGAAAAACTGTTTTTT.

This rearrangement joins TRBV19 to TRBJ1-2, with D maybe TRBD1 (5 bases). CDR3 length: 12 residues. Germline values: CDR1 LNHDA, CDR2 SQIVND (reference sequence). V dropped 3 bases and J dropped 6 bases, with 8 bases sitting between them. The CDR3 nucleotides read TGTGCCAGTAGTATGGGGGGGAATGGCTACACCTTC. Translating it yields CASSMGGNGYTF.

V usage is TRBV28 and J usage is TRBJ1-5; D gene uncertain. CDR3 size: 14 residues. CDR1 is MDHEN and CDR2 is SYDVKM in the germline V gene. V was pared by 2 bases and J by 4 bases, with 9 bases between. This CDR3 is CASSLGGGNQPQHF. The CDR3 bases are TGTGCCAGCAGTTTAGGTGGAGGGAATCAGCCCCAGCATTTT.